The 20 T cell receptor beta chains below come from one sample, sequenced in a study of siplizumab effects on memory and regulatory T cells. This table comes from immunoSEQ multiplex PCR, and its TCRdb copy is limited to in-frame clones, with some not included. The table has roughly 100,000 clones, about 90% seen once. The sequencing input was CD4+ T cells sorted from blood. The receptor source for this set is a human donor in good health.

In this sample, this clone turned up a few times. Different DNA sequences within this sample yield the same CDR3. The J gene is TRBJ2-1, the V gene TRBV5-1; D might be TRBD1 (6 bases). CDR1 and CDR2 (germline): SGHRS, YFSETQ. The CDR3 contains 14 residues. Trimming took off 0 bases at V and 3 bases at J, with 7 bases between the two ends. The CDR3 protein is CASSLGQVYNEQFF. CDR3 in DNA: TGCGCCAGCAGCTTGGGACAGGTCTACAATGAGCAGTTCTTC.

The chain joins TRBV5-1 to TRBJ2-2; 13 nucleotides align to TRBD2. Germline V lookup: CDR1 SGHRS, CDR2 YFSETQ. CDR3 length: 15 residues. The V gene end was trimmed by 2 bases and the J gene end by 6 bases; junction bases not matched to a gene: 1. CDR3 sequence reads: CASSLGTSGAGELFF. CDR3 DNA sequence: TGCGCCAGCAGCTTAGGGACTAGCGGGGCCGGGGAGCTGTTTTTT. Supplemented by reference TRBV5-1 and TRBJ2-2, the full variable domain reads KAGVTQTPRYLIKTRGQQVTLSCSPISGHRSVSWYQQTPGQGLQFLFEYFSETQRNKGNFPGRFSGRQFSNSRSEMNVSTLELGDSALYLCASSLGTSGAGELFFGEGSRLTVL.

The CDR3 reads CASSLRGGNGYTF. DNA of the CDR3: TGTGCCAGCAGCTTGAGAGGGGGGAATGGCTACACCTTC. The chain carries TRBV7-3 and TRBJ1-2; maybe TRBD1 (6 bases). Trimming took 3 bases from V and 6 from J, leaving 11 bases between them. The CDR3 contains 13 residues. Germline-derived CDR1 and CDR2 are SGHTA and FQGTGA. Full variable domain (outside the CDR3, taken from reference TRBV7-3 and TRBJ1-2): GAGVSQTPSNKVTEKGKYVELRCDPISGHTALYWYRQSLGQGPEFLIYFQGTGAADDSGLPNDRFFAVRPEGSVSTLKIQRTERGDSAVYLCASSLRGGNGYTFGSGTRLTVV.

The chain combines TRBV10-1 with TRBJ2-3; TRBD2 matches 11 bases. With 2 bases clipped from V and 0 bases from J, the junction kept 7 bases outside the gene matches. CDR1 WNHNN and CDR2 SYGVQD come from the germline V gene (reference sequence). CDR3 length: 18 residues. In DNA, the CDR3 is TGCGCCAGCAGTGAGACTAGCGGGAGTGCGGCTAGCACAGATACGCAGTATTTT. Protein sequence: CASSETSGSAASTDTQYF.

The chain uses TRBV23-1 and TRBJ1-3, with unresolved D. TRBV23-1 is noted as an ORF with a role that remains uncertain. The V and J ends lost 4 bases and 0 bases respectively, with 22 bases between them. The CDR3 sequence is 19 residues long. DNA of the CDR3: TGCGCCAGCAGTCGAAATTCATCCGTCTACCACGTCTCTGGAAACACCATATATTTT. Translating it yields CASSRNSSVYHVSGNTIYF.

The genes are TRBV29-1 and TRBJ2-5, with TRBD2 as a possible D gene (6 bases). The CDR3 totals 13 residues. Trimming stripped 3 bases from V and 3 bases from J, with 11 bases between. Germline lookup yields CDR1 SQVTM and CDR2 ANQGSEA. CDR3 loop: CSVDWWREETQYF. The CDR3 bases are TGCAGCGTTGATTGGTGGAGGGAAGAGACCCAGTACTTC.

V is TRBV27 and J is TRBJ2-7; the D gene is possibly TRBD2 (7 bases). CDR1 and CDR2 (germline): MNHEY, SMNVEV (reference sequence). The CDR3 runs to 14 residues. Trimming cost V 8 bases and J 2 bases, with 16 bases left between them. CDR3 sequence (DNA): TGTGCCAGCGCTGAGGGGGGGGGACCCTACGAGCAGTACTTC. Translating gives CASAEGGGPYEQYF.

In nucleotides, the CDR3 is TGTGCCAGCCCCTTGGAGTGGGGACTCGCTAGCCTGGAAGCCAAAAACATTCAGTACTTC. Translated: CASPLEWGLASLEAKNIQYF. This chain uses TRBV21-1 with TRBJ2-4; TRBD2, the table's D call, lacks a check against the DNA. TRBV21-1 is shown as a pseudogene. CDR3 size: 20 residues.

This clone was seen a single time. The V call is TRBV2, the J call TRBJ2-3; tentatively, D is TRBD1 or TRBD2 (5 bases each). CDR1 and CDR2 from the germline V gene are SNHLY and FYNNEI. V lost 3 bases and J lost 1, with 11 bases in between. The CDR3 has 15 residues. The CDR3: CASSDRGPGTDTQYF. In nucleotides, the CDR3 is TGTGCCAGCAGTGATCGGGGCCCAGGCACAGATACGCAGTATTTT.

V usage is TRBV7-9 and J usage is TRBJ1-6; D gene ambiguous. CDR1 SEHNR and CDR2 FQNEAQ come from the germline V gene (reference sequence). Trimming left V 1 base short and J 7 bases short, with 8 bases between. The CDR3 length is 14 residues. The CDR3 spells CASSLGNTNSPLHF. The CDR3 DNA is TGTGCCAGCAGCTTAGGAAATACCAATTCACCCCTCCACTTT.

The V call is TRBV30, the J call TRBJ2-2, with 11 bases aligning to TRBD2. This CDR3 is built from 16 residues. Germline V CDR1 and CDR2: GTSNPN, SVGIG (reference sequence). Trimming removed 7 bases from V and 5 bases from J; junction bases left unmatched: 12. In DNA, the CDR3 is TGTGCCTCACTGAACCCCGGGACTAGCGGAACCGGGGAGCTGTTTTTT. It translates to CASLNPGTSGTGELFF.

This rearrangement joins TRBV18 to TRBJ1-1; D not resolved. CDR3 length: 15 amino acids. The germline V and J ends were trimmed by 1 base and 2 bases, with 11 bases remaining between them. CDR1 and CDR2 (germline): KGHSH, LQKENI. The CDR3 spells CASSPLGRGNTEAFF. CDR3 DNA: TGTGCCAGCTCACCACTTGGACGGGGTAACACTGAAGCTTTCTTT. The full variable domain, with the rest looked up from reference TRBV18 and TRBJ1-1, is NAGVMQNPRHLVRRRGQEARLRCSPMKGHSHVYWYRQLPEEGLKFMVYLQKENIIDESGMPKERFSAEFPKEGPSILRIQQVVRGDSAAYFCASSPLGRGNTEAFFGQGTRLTVV.

The chain is built from TRBV10-2 and TRBJ2-7; D is perhaps TRBD2 (8 bases). The germline V gene has CDR1 WSHSY and CDR2 SAAADI. The CDR3 consists of 15 residues. V was trimmed by 6 bases and J by 5 bases, leaving 20 bases between them. The CDR3 is CASSLVGTAGDEQYF. CDR3 nucleotides: TGCGCCAGCAGCCTGGTAGGGACAGCGGGGGACGAGCAGTACTTC.

The chain combines TRBV11-1 with TRBJ1-1; 7 bases match TRBD1. The J segment lost 6 bases and the V segment lost 5 bases, leaving 6 bases of the junction unmatched. The CDR3 loop spans 13 amino acids. CDR1 is SGHAT and CDR2 is FQDESV in the germline V gene (reference sequence). The chain's CDR3 is CASSRDREAEAFF. CDR3 in DNA: TGTGCCAGCAGCCGCGACAGGGAGGCTGAAGCTTTCTTT.

The chain employs TRBV27 and TRBJ2-7; 8 bases agree with TRBD1. The CDR3 consists of 14 residues. The trim removed 4 bases at V and 2 bases at J, leaving 4 bases unmatched. Per the germline V gene, CDR1 is MNHEY and CDR2 is SMNVEV (reference sequence). In nucleotides, the CDR3 is TGTGCCAGCAGTTCGCAGGGGGCCGCCTACGAGCAGTACTTC. Translated: CASSSQGAAYEQYF.

The chain carries TRBV28 and TRBJ1-3; no clear D. The germline gives CDR1 MDHEN, CDR2 SYDVKM. The CDR3 covers 13 residues. V dropped 6 bases and J dropped 3 bases, with 9 bases sitting between them. Here the CDR3 DNA reads TGTGCCAGCAGCCCCCAAGTTGGAAACACCATATATTTT. Translated, it gives CASSPQVGNTIYF.

The J gene is TRBJ1-1, the V gene TRBV7-8, with 7 bases fitting TRBD1. CDR3 length: 16 amino acids. V dropped 5 bases and J dropped 3; count of bases not matched to a gene: 12. Germline-derived CDR1 and CDR2 are SGHVS and FQNEAQ. CDR3 DNA: TGTGCCAGCAGCCTACAACTAAGGGGGCGAGACACTGAAGCTTTCTTT. Its translation is CASSLQLRGRDTEAFF.

This clone appeared once. V and J are TRBV19 and TRBJ2-5; no reliable D call. The CDR3 totals 13 residues. V was trimmed by 3 bases and J by 3 bases, leaving 8 bases between them. Germline V gives CDR1 LNHDA, CDR2 SQIVND (reference sequence). The CDR3 sequence is CASSILGKETQYF. CDR3 coding DNA: TGTGCCAGTAGTATTCTGGGCAAAGAGACCCAGTACTTC.

The chain joins TRBV6-1 to TRBJ1-5; D is uncertain. This CDR3 spans 15 amino acids. Trimming left V 1 base short and J 2 bases short, with 9 bases between. CDR1 is MNHNS and CDR2 is SASEGT in the germline V gene. The CDR3 is CASSEGTLGNQPQHF. CDR3 nucleotides: TGTGCCAGCAGTGAAGGGACCCTGGGCAATCAGCCCCAGCATTTT.

This chain connects TRBV27 to TRBJ1-6; TRBD1 matches 9 bases. CDR1 is MNHEY, CDR2 SMNVEV, per germline (reference sequence). The CDR3 has 17 amino acids. Trimming took 3 bases from V and 7 from J; bases not matched to a gene: 10. Here the CDR3 DNA reads TGTGCCAGCAGTTTCCAACAGGGGGCGCCCGGGAATTCACCCCTCCACTTT. The encoded protein is CASSFQQGAPGNSPLHF.